A selection of T cell receptor beta chains follows, all from one sample in a study of T cell clonotyping in hematopoietic cell transplantation. Using immunoSEQ multiplex PCR, the repertoire was profiled, and TCRdb retains in-frame clones only, with some absent. The data show roughly 24,000 clones, more than 65% seen once. The source material was peripheral blood mononuclear cells, sampled before stem cell transplant. Source of these receptors: a woman in her fifties or sixties with acute myeloid leukemia. Some clones in this sample may be carry-over from other donors' samples. The conserved cysteine and the conserved F or W are not part of the CDR3 here. Each record gives: V gene, CDR3 protein.

>TRBV7-2
ASSPTLVSSGNTIY
>TRBV21-1
ASSKVGDSNYGYT
>TRBV2
ASNPPFSDTQY
>TRBV19
ASSTGGYEQY
>TRBV9
ASSNLGNTIY
>TRBV5-6
ASSYTPGGGTDTQY
>TRBV10-3
AISESVSEAF
>TRBV11-2
ASSSIRTVSYGYT
>TRBV7-8
ASSFPGQGIRGYT
>TRBV7-3
ASSAHSNTGELF
>TRBV5-6
ASSLGTLNTEAF
>TRBV6-1
ASSESGQGPYEQY
>TRBV7-2
ASSRTGQGGNTIY
>TRBV4-3
ASSQDPATSSYNEQF
>TRBV28
ASSPTGTLGDTQY
>TRBV28
ATRTGNTEAF
>TRBV19
ASSTGTGSIYNSPLH
>TRBV5-6
ASSLSGLAGTSSYEQY
>TRBV19
ASDPRPIPSGANVLT
>TRBV6-5
ASSYKGGLYNEQF
>TRBV11-2
ASSATGETGELF
>TRBV19
ASSDGGSKNIQY
>TRBV9
ASSVDTGSSTDTQY
>TRBV2
ASSEGLAPNRNQGSYEQY
>TRBV4-2
ASSQGQASTDTQY
>TRBV7-8
ASSLAGGEKLF
>TRBV14
ASSQVGGIGEKLF
>TRBV4-3
ASSQEVAGGFYEQY
>TRBV7-3
ASSQTGVDNSPLH
>TRBV9
ASSVEAYEQY
>TRBV7-9
ASSRRWSGREAF
>TRBV29-1
SVEADRGDYGYT
>TRBV2
ATTLAGVSYEQY
>TRBV29-1
SVEGPTSYGYT
>TRBV5-1
ASSFVGSSGETQY
>TRBV29-1
SVVVWTDEAF
>TRBV6-1
ASQGAIYNSPLH
>TRBV27
ASSSQTGVYGYT
>TRBV19
ATSLLNEQF
>TRBV9
ASSPRTAPYNEQF
>TRBV27
ASSPNQPQH
>TRBV13
ASSLERGGNEQF
>TRBV2
ASSNRQETQY
>TRBV2
ASSATGNEKLF
>TRBV5-8
ASSLGPPHSGTDTQY
>TRBV5-1
ASSLGHPQETQY
>TRBV19
ASSNLGLALYNEQF
>TRBV2
ASSKDRGRYNEQF
>TRBV23-1
ASSQGTSGGTTETQY
>TRBV11-2
ASGTGIGNQPQH
>TRBV2
ASSGYRDGQPQH
>TRBV21-1
ASSKTGATANYGYT
>TRBV25-1
ASSEIGDEQF
>TRBV9
ASSVGTDTQY
>TRBV6-1
ASSTDHYEQY